This entry describes one T cell receptor beta chain. Its antigen specificity is not known. The record has no base qualities; no much larger clone is one base away. This sample is drawn from a study of CD8 T cells in Susac syndrome (dated by TCRdb to the late 2010s). About the full investigation: The study used repertoire sequencing to test whether antigen drove CD8+ T cell activation and differentiation in Susac syndrome. Clonality of the CD8+ T cell repertoire was compared between over 10 healthy donors, around 14 Susac syndrome patients and some 15 multiple sclerosis patients.

Here is what the overall study found, with its caveats: The TCR sequencing and HLA analysis was acknowledged to have included a relatively small number of individuals.

The CDR3 has 15 amino acids, counting the end cysteine and phenylalanine. The retained sequence is limited to the CDR3, 45 bases, with the frame set at the first base. Trimming at the junction amounts to 3 bases on V and 2 bases on J, and the germline ends lie 11 bases apart. CDR1 MDHEN and CDR2 SYDVKM were looked up in the germline V gene. Peripheral blood CD8+ and CD4+ T cells from healthy donors, Susac syndrome patients and multiple sclerosis patients were profiled using high-throughput TCR beta sequencing. Multiple sclerosis controls were treatment-naive patients with stable or active relapsing-remitting disease fulfilling revised McDonald criteria. Bulk CD8+ and CD4+ T cells were purified by magnetic negative isolation, while CD8+ TEMRA cells were enriched using FACS. Blood was collected in EDTA tubes and processed within 24 hours, with PBMCs isolated through density gradient centrifugation. PBMCs intended for TCR sequencing were cryopreserved in liquid nitrogen and thawed later in a water bath at 37 degrees C. The sorted or isolated CD4+, CD8+ and CD8+ TEMRA cells had a purity of 90% or higher.

RNA was extracted using the RNeasy kit, and roughly 0.45 to 1 ug of the RNA was reverse transcribed with random hexamers. The immunoSEQ multiplex PCR assay, which covers 54 Vbeta and 13 Jbeta segments, was used to amplify TCR beta CDR3 regions. Bias from PCR amplification was corrected by using a synthetic template baseline for primer optimization and for computational correction. Per the source publication's procedure: Reads were annotated to V, D and J genes per IMGT and analyzed with immunoSEQ Analyzer, keeping only productive sequences. Clonality was calculated as one minus the Shannon entropy normalized by log2 of the number of productive unique sequences. Public and private clones were assessed among the 100 most prevalent clones of each patient and control. Clones were defined as Susac-specific if absent from the healthy and MS cohorts, from 1052 published viral clones and from other ImmuneACCESS disease sequences. TCRdb passed the public sequencing reads through fastp at Q25 and MiXCR, retaining productive beta sequences. Here each entry gathers all rows of one CDR3 protein and keeps the most common genes and DNA. The V and J calls come from TCRdb's annotation, not from the publication. The sample contains a few hundred thousand distinct CDR3 sequences, almost 85% of them found a single time. The ten largest clonotypes hold 0.2% to 0.25% of the sample.

The receptor was derived from a human donor with multiple sclerosis. The material sequenced was CD8+ T cells from PBMCs. The rearranged segments are TRBV28 and TRBJ2-1; TRBD2 might be the D gene, on 6 matching bases. The CDR3 protein sequence reads: CASSFDGSPYNEQFF. The bases are TGTGCCAGCAGTTTTGACGGGAGCCCCTACAATGAGCAGTTCTTC.